These 32 T cell receptor beta chains came from one sample sequenced in a study of blood T cell repertoires in COVID-19. Repertoires were generated with immunoSEQ multiplex PCR, while TCRdb's copy carries only in-frame clones and drops some. The table records more than 100,000 clones, about 92% of them present only once. The sequenced sample consisted of peripheral blood. The receptors here all came from a woman older than 75 in a cohort sampled during active COVID-19.

This chain connects TRBV27 to TRBJ2-1, with D perhaps TRBD1 (6 bases). This CDR3 contains 18 residues. With 6 bases removed from V and 7 bases from J, the gap between germline ends came to 28 bases. Germline V CDR1 and CDR2: MNHEY, SMNVEV (reference sequence). CDR3 sequence: CASSLRPTTGSAPNEQFF. The CDR3 coding sequence is TGTGCCAGCAGCCTCAGGCCCACGACAGGAAGCGCGCCTAATGAGCAGTTCTTC.

This rearrangement joins TRBV3-1 (or the pseudogene TRBV3-2) to TRBJ1-5, with 8 nucleotides matching TRBD1. Per germline, CDR1 LGHDT and CDR2 YNNKEL (reference sequence). The V and J ends lost 4 bases and 7 bases, in that order; junction bases with no gene match: 3. The CDR3 loop spans 13 amino acids. CDR3 sequence: CASSLDRAQPQHF. CDR3 nucleotides: TGTGCCAGCAGCCTGGACAGGGCCCAGCCCCAGCATTTT.

This rearrangement joins TRBV21-1 to TRBJ2-1; the D call of TRBD2 is as the table states it, not checked on the DNA. TRBV21-1 is noted as a pseudogene. This CDR3 is 16 amino acids long. This CDR3 is CASSKVTGTSGSEQFF. The DNA of the CDR3 is TGTGCCAGCAGCAAAGTGACCGGGACTAGCGGGAGTGAGCAGTTCTTC.

The rearrangement joins TRBV6-1 to TRBJ1-4, with D possibly matching TRBD1 (6 bases). The germline CDR1 and CDR2 sequences are MNHNS and SASEGT. Trimming took 4 bases from V and 3 from J, leaving 15 bases between them. The CDR3 covers 16 residues. The CDR3 protein is CASSGSQGAANEKLFF. CDR3 DNA: TGTGCCAGCAGTGGTTCACAGGGAGCTGCTAATGAAAAACTGTTTTTT.

The chain uses TRBV6-5 and TRBJ2-2; 9 nucleotides line up with TRBD1. The length of the CDR3 is 15 residues. Germline values: CDR1 MNHEY, CDR2 SVGAGI. V shed 8 bases and J 1 base; nucleotides not matched to a gene: 5. Here the CDR3 reads CASWLGQGNTGELFF. As DNA, the CDR3 is TGTGCCAGCTGGTTGGGACAGGGGAACACCGGGGAGCTGTTTTTT.

The rearrangement uses TRBV7-9 and TRBJ1-2; 7 bases are shared with TRBD1. From germline, CDR1 is SEHNR and CDR2 FQNEAQ (reference sequence). V lost 5 bases, J lost 8 bases, and 11 bases stayed unmatched. The CDR3 runs 14 residues. For the CDR3, the DNA is TGTGCCAGCAGCCCCCGAGACAGGGAGTACGGCTACACCTTC. Amino acids: CASSPRDREYGYTF.

The chain uses TRBV24-1 and TRBJ2-1, with no clear D. Germline CDR1 reads KGHDR; CDR2 reads SFDVKD. The CDR3 covers 15 residues. V dropped 3 bases and J dropped 0 bases, with 8 bases sitting between them. Written as DNA, the CDR3 is TGTGCCACCAGTGATGGGCAGAGCTCCTACAATGAGCAGTTCTTC. It yields the protein CATSDGQSSYNEQFF.

The chain combines TRBV7-9 with TRBJ2-5; 11 positions agree with TRBD1. Germline values: CDR1 SEHNR, CDR2 FQNEAQ (reference sequence). This CDR3 has 16 amino acids. Germline trimming cut 4 bases from V and 4 bases from J; bases unmatched to any gene: 8. CDR3 in DNA: TGTGCCAGCAGCTCAGCCGCCGGGACAGGGGGAGAGACCCAGTACTTC. It translates to CASSSAAGTGGETQYF.

The CDR3 DNA follows: TGTGCCAGCAGCCCCAGGACAGGGGGAAATGAGCAGTTCTTC. Protein sequence: CASSPRTGGNEQFF. The chain couples TRBV9 to TRBJ2-1; 10 bases match TRBD1. This CDR3 is built from 14 residues. Germline V gives CDR1 SGDLS, CDR2 YYNGEE. V lost 4 bases to trimming and J lost 7 bases; unmatched junction nucleotides: 5.

V usage is TRBV28 and J usage is TRBJ1-5, with 7 bases aligning to TRBD1. Trimming at V came to 6 bases and at J to 4 bases, leaving 6 bases not matched to a gene. Germline V CDR1 and CDR2: MDHEN, SYDVKM. This CDR3 spans 14 amino acids. The CDR3 region is CASSPRTGNQPQHF. The DNA of the CDR3 is TGTGCCAGCAGCCCGAGGACAGGAAATCAGCCCCAGCATTTT.

V and J are TRBV5-1 and TRBJ2-2; 7 bases map to TRBD2. Trimming cost V 5 bases and J 6 bases; bases outside gene matches: 10. The CDR3 runs to 15 residues. CDR1 SGHRS and CDR2 YFSETQ come from the germline V gene. CDR3 DNA sequence: TGCGCCAGCAGGGCGGGAGAAGTTGTGTCCGGGGAGCTGTTTTTT. As protein: CASRAGEVVSGELFF.

The gene calls are TRBV18 and TRBJ2-2, with TRBD1 identical over 8 bases. J gave up 2 bases and V 0 bases, and 17 bases lay outside the gene matches. CDR1 KGHSH and CDR2 LQKENI come from the germline V gene. The CDR3 loop spans 21 amino acids. Here the CDR3 DNA reads TGTGCCAGCTCACCACCGAACAGATCTGGCAGGGGGCGAACAAACACCGGGGAGCTGTTTTTT. Translating gives CASSPPNRSGRGRTNTGELFF.

The chain links TRBV29-1 to TRBJ2-1, with a weak D call TRBD1 (6 bases). Trimming cost V 4 bases and J 2 bases, with 24 bases left between them. The CDR3 sequence is 18 residues long. Germline V lookup: CDR1 SQVTM, CDR2 ANQGSEA. CDR3 sequence: CSVGSARVRGGTYNEQFF. DNA of the CDR3: TGCAGCGTTGGTAGTGCGAGGGTTAGAGGGGGTACCTACAATGAGCAGTTCTTC.

The chain links TRBV5-1 to TRBJ1-2, with 8 bases identical to TRBD1. The germline V gene has CDR1 SGHRS and CDR2 YFSETQ. V gave up 0 bases and J gave up 4 bases; unmatched junction bases: 5. This CDR3 has 15 residues. This CDR3 is CASSLGGQGTYGYTF. In DNA form, the CDR3 reads TGCGCCAGCAGCTTGGGTGGACAGGGAACCTATGGCTACACCTTC.

This chain uses TRBV5-1 with TRBJ2-5; 9 nucleotides match TRBD2. The germline V gene has CDR1 SGHRS and CDR2 YFSETQ. The length of the CDR3 is 16 residues. V shed 4 bases, J shed 4 bases, and the junction held 11 bases outside the gene matches. The CDR3 loop is CASSMGWASGAETQYF. The CDR3 DNA is TGCGCCAGCAGCATGGGTTGGGCTAGCGGGGCAGAGACCCAGTACTTC. The full variable domain, its missing parts supplied by reference TRBV5-1 and TRBJ2-5, is KAGVTQTPRYLIKTRGQQVTLSCSPISGHRSVSWYQQTPGQGLQFLFEYFSETQRNKGNFPGRFSGRQFSNSRSEMNVSTLELGDSALYLCASSMGWASGAETQYFGPGTRLLVL.

The chain employs TRBV5-5 and TRBJ1-2; D may be TRBD1 (5 bases). V was clipped by 2 bases and J by 3 bases, with 11 bases between them. Germline V gene sequence: CDR1 SGHKS, CDR2 YYEKEE (reference sequence). The CDR3 loop spans 14 amino acids. CDR3 bases: TGTGCCAGCAGCTTCCTCAGGGAGGACTATGGCTACACCTTC. Protein sequence: CASSFLREDYGYTF.

The gene calls are TRBV25-1 and TRBJ1-2, with unresolved D. The CDR3 is made up of 12 amino acids. The V end was cut by 3 bases, the J end by 10 bases, with 12 bases between. Germline CDR1 is MGHDK and CDR2 is SYGVNS. Here the CDR3 DNA reads TGTGCCAGCAGTGATACCCCGGGAGCCTACACCTTC. Protein: CASSDTPGAYTF.

The chain employs TRBV3-1 (or the pseudogene TRBV3-2) and TRBJ2-1; D remains unclear. Germline values: CDR1 LGHDT, CDR2 YNNKEL (reference sequence). Trimming stripped 0 bases from V and 6 bases from J, with 6 bases between. This CDR3 region has 13 residues. This CDR3 is CASSQEGVNEQFF. CDR3 DNA: TGTGCCAGCAGCCAAGAAGGAGTCAATGAGCAGTTCTTC.

This chain joins TRBV19 and TRBJ2-7, with D unclear. Germline CDR1 LNHDA, CDR2 SQIVND (reference sequence). The CDR3 is made up of 15 amino acids. The V end lost 3 bases, the J end lost 0 bases, and 12 bases lay between the germline ends. As DNA, the CDR3 is TGTGCCAGTAGTATTGGTCTAACGGGCTCCTACGAGCAGTACTTC. Its protein is CASSIGLTGSYEQYF.

This CDR3 is CASSQMGLAGYNEQFF. The DNA of the CDR3 is TGCGCCAGCAGCCAAATGGGACTAGCGGGTTACAATGAGCAGTTCTTC. This sequence joins TRBV4-1 and TRBJ2-1; 12 bases agree with TRBD2. This CDR3 is built from 16 residues. The V gene's germline CDR1 is MGHRA and CDR2 YSYEKL. The V segment lost 2 bases and the J segment 4 bases; nucleotides outside the gene matches: 3.

The rearrangement joins TRBV5-4 to TRBJ2-7; TRBD2 might be the D (6 bases). CDR3 length: 14 residues. V lost 5 bases, J lost 3 bases, and 15 bases lay in between. Per germline, CDR1 SGHNT and CDR2 YYREEE (reference sequence). As DNA, the CDR3 is TGTGCCAGCAGTCCAGGCGGGGCGTACTACGAGCAGTACTTC. The encoded protein is CASSPGGAYYEQYF.

This rearrangement joins TRBV27 to TRBJ2-1, with 8 bases identical to TRBD1. With 6 bases clipped from V and 0 bases from J, the junction kept 4 bases outside the gene matches. The germline CDR1 and CDR2 sequences are MNHEY and SMNVEV (reference sequence). The CDR3 loop spans 15 amino acids. CDR3 sequence (DNA): TGTGCCAGCAGCCCCCAGGGGGCCTCCTACAATGAGCAGTTCTTC. Protein sequence: CASSPQGASYNEQFF.

The chain has TRBV30 and TRBJ2-7; 10 nucleotides agree with TRBD2. CDR3 length: 12 amino acids. V was pared by 5 bases and J by 3 bases, with 1 base of the junction left unmatched. Germline V gene sequence: CDR1 GTSNPN, CDR2 SVGIG (reference sequence). Written as DNA, the CDR3 is TGTGCCTGGGCTAGCGGGGGCTACGAGCAGTACTTC. Protein product: CAWASGGYEQYF.

This sequence joins TRBV12-3 or TRBV12-4 and TRBJ2-1; D possibly corresponds to TRBD1 (6 bases). The length of the CDR3 is 13 residues. Trimming stripped 7 bases from V and 6 bases from J, with 13 bases between. The CDR3 DNA sequence: TGTGCCAGCATCCTTTCCAGGGGCAATGAGCAGTTCTTC. This gives the protein CASILSRGNEQFF.

This clone was counted once. V is TRBV6-5 and J is TRBJ1-1, with D perhaps TRBD1 (5 bases). The germline V gene encodes CDR1 MNHEY and CDR2 SVGAGI. Trimming pared 9 bases from V and 1 base from J, leaving 15 bases between. The CDR3 runs to 14 residues. CDR3 bases: TGTGCCAGTATGGGAGGGACGGCGAACACTGAAGCTTTCTTT. Protein: CASMGGTANTEAFF.

The J gene is TRBJ1-5, the V gene TRBV19; 8 bases line up with TRBD1. The CDR3 is made up of 13 amino acids. V lost 9 bases to trimming and J lost 5 bases; unmatched junction nucleotides: 6. The germline gives CDR1 LNHDA, CDR2 SQIVND (reference sequence). The CDR3 here is CASRDRWYQPQHF. The CDR3 nucleotides are TGTGCCAGCAGGGACAGGTGGTATCAGCCCCAGCATTTT.

The chain employs TRBV7-9 and TRBJ1-5, with D perhaps matching TRBD1 (6 bases). The V gene lost 2 bases and the J gene lost 5 bases, with 13 bases spanning the gap. The CDR3 runs to 15 residues. Germline V lookup: CDR1 SEHNR, CDR2 FQNEAQ (reference sequence). CDR3: CASSLSGQTYQPQHF. CDR3 coding DNA: TGTGCCAGCAGCTTATCCGGACAGACCTATCAGCCCCAGCATTTT.

The chain joins TRBV18 to TRBJ2-5, with TRBD2 matching 9 bases. Germline V gives CDR1 KGHSH, CDR2 LQKENI. V gave up 3 bases and J gave up 1 base; unmatched junction bases: 3. The CDR3 extends over 15 amino acids. CDR3 nucleotide sequence: TGTGCCAGCTCACCGAATAGCGGGGGCCAAGAGACCCAGTACTTC. It yields the protein CASSPNSGGQETQYF.

This rearrangement joins TRBV30 to TRBJ2-6; D gene ambiguous. Germline-derived CDR1 and CDR2 are GTSNPN and SVGIG (reference sequence). This CDR3 region has 12 residues. Trimming stripped 8 bases from V and 4 bases from J, with 9 bases between. The CDR3 coding sequence is TGTGCCCTCGCGAGGGGGGCCAACGTCCTGACTTTC. Residues: CALARGANVLTF.

This clone was detected once. The rearrangement uses TRBV3-1 (or the pseudogene TRBV3-2) and TRBJ2-3; TRBD2 aligns across 15 bases. Germline CDR1 and CDR2: LGHDT and YNNKEL (reference sequence). V lost 3 bases to trimming and J lost 0 bases; unmatched junction nucleotides: 10. The CDR3 runs to 20 residues. DNA for the CDR3: TGTGCCAGCAGCCACGGTAGGACTAGCGGGGGGGCTGTGAGCACAGATACGCAGTATTTT. Residues: CASSHGRTSGGAVSTDTQYF.

This rearrangement joins TRBV2 to TRBJ2-1, with 7 bases that match TRBD2. The CDR3 runs 13 residues. Trimming cost V 8 bases and J 1 base; bases outside gene matches: 2. Germline values: CDR1 SNHLY, CDR2 FYNNEI. CDR3 sequence (DNA): TGTGCCAGCCGGGACTATTCCTACAATGAGCAGTTCTTC. It is translated as CASRDYSYNEQFF.

This clone is a singleton in its sample. The rearrangement joins TRBV28 to TRBJ2-3; tentative D call: TRBD2 (5 bases). The CDR3 spans 14 residues. The germline V gene encodes CDR1 MDHEN and CDR2 SYDVKM. The V end was cut by 5 bases, the J end by 6 bases, with 15 bases between. CDR3 DNA: TGTGCCAGCAGTCCAACTAGGTCATGGGATACGCAGTATTTT. Protein product: CASSPTRSWDTQYF.